One sample yielded the 29 T cell receptor beta chains listed below, sequenced in a study of shared T cell receptors in the human thymus. Produced via immunoSEQ multiplex PCR; TCRdb's table is partial and in-frame only. Of approximately 760,000 clones detected, 75% to 90% appear once; the ten largest clones hold 0.008% to 0.011%. These records were also assigned to another study, of human thymus T cells.

Sequencing input: thymocytes. These receptors came from a girl in the first two years of life with a congenital heart defect.

V and J are TRBV5-6 and TRBJ2-7; 8 nucleotides agree with TRBD1. J was trimmed by 3 bases and V by 4 bases; bases with no gene match: 6. This CDR3 comprises 14 residues. CDR1 and CDR2 from the germline V gene are SGHDT and YYEEEE. CDR3 loop: CASSQGQVGYEQYF. The CDR3 bases are TGTGCCAGCAGCCAGGGACAGGTTGGCTACGAGCAGTACTTC.

J is TRBJ2-5 and V is TRBV18; a weak D match, TRBD1 (7 bases). The V gene's germline CDR1 is KGHSH and CDR2 LQKENI. Trimming took off 3 bases at V and 4 bases at J, with 18 bases between the two ends. The CDR3 length is 16 residues. CDR3 bases: TGTGCCAGCTCACCCCCCCAGGGGGGATTTCGAGAGACCCAGTACTTC. Protein: CASSPPQGGFRETQYF.

V usage is TRBV11-1 and J usage is TRBJ1-6; D is unresolved. Germline assignment: CDR1 SGHAT and CDR2 FQDESV (reference sequence). This CDR3 has 14 amino acids. Trimming pared 2 bases from V and 10 bases from J, leaving 12 bases between. The CDR3 nucleotides read TGTGCCAGCAGCTTATTCGGCAGCGGGTCACCCCTCCACTTT. As protein: CASSLFGSGSPLHF.

The chain carries TRBV14 and TRBJ1-1; D may be TRBD1 (6 bases). Germline lookup yields CDR1 SGHDN and CDR2 FVKESK. The V end lost 3 bases, the J end lost 3 bases, and 17 bases lay between the germline ends. This CDR3 has 16 amino acids. The CDR3 nucleotides read TGTGCCAGCAGCCACCCCGCCGGGGGGCGAGACACTGAAGCTTTCTTT. This codes for CASSHPAGGRDTEAFF.

V and J are TRBV10-1 and TRBJ2-3; 13 bases line up with TRBD2. CDR1 is WNHNN and CDR2 is SYGVQD in the germline V gene (reference sequence). The V segment lost 0 bases and the J segment 0 bases; nucleotides outside the gene matches: 18. CDR3 length: 23 residues. The CDR3 protein is CASSESSRETSGGQNPSTDTQYF. CDR3 nucleotide sequence: TGCGCCAGCAGTGAGTCATCCCGGGAGACTAGCGGGGGGCAGAACCCTAGCACAGATACGCAGTATTTT.

The chain carries TRBV28 and TRBJ2-2; 7 positions agree with TRBD1. The CDR3 runs to 13 residues. Germline CDR1 MDHEN, CDR2 SYDVKM. After removal of 6 bases from V and 6 bases from J, the junction contained 4 bases not matched to a gene. CDR3 sequence (DNA): TGTGCCAGCAGCCAGGGGGACGCCGGGGAGCTGTTTTTT. Amino acid sequence: CASSQGDAGELFF.

This chain uses TRBV28 with TRBJ1-2; D is undetermined. CDR1 is MDHEN and CDR2 is SYDVKM in the germline V gene. The CDR3 loop spans 13 amino acids. V was trimmed by 3 bases and J by 2 bases, leaving 7 bases between them. The CDR3 reads CASSFQRNYGYTF. The DNA of the CDR3 is TGTGCCAGCAGTTTCCAACGGAACTATGGCTACACCTTC.

This clone has more than one count but fewer than ten. This chain uses TRBV27 with TRBJ2-1, with 7 nucleotides matching TRBD2. The V gene end was trimmed by 6 bases and the J gene end by 1 base; junction bases not matched to a gene: 12. Looked up from germline, CDR1 is MNHEY and CDR2 is SMNVEV (reference sequence). The CDR3 has 17 amino acids. CDR3 in amino acids: CASSWAGAGSSYNEQFF. CDR3 sequence (DNA): TGTGCCAGCAGCTGGGCGGGAGCGGGGTCTTCCTACAATGAGCAGTTCTTC.

The chain has TRBV5-1 and TRBJ1-4; D unresolved. Trimming stripped 0 bases from V and 5 bases from J, with 17 bases between. The CDR3 is 17 amino acids. Germline V gives CDR1 SGHRS, CDR2 YFSETQ. The CDR3 nucleotides read TGCGCCAGCAGCTTGGAAGTTTCTGCTATTCGGAATGAAAAACTGTTTTTT. It yields the protein CASSLEVSAIRNEKLFF.

The chain has TRBV4-1 and TRBJ2-7, with 7 bases aligning to TRBD1. Germline V gene data show CDR1 as MGHRA and CDR2 as YSYEKL. CDR3 size: 12 residues. The junction had 0 bases not matched to a gene; V was cut back by 3 bases and J by 4 bases. The CDR3 bases are TGCGCCAGCAGCCAGACAGGGTACGAGCAGTACTTC. It encodes CASSQTGYEQYF.

The genes are TRBV7-9 and TRBJ1-1; no clear D. Trimming took 6 bases from V and 5 from J, leaving 19 bases between them. The CDR3 sequence is 15 residues long. Germline V gene lookup returns CDR1 SEHNR and CDR2 FQNEAQ (reference sequence). This CDR3 reads CASRPNRQVGTEAFF. The CDR3 DNA follows: TGTGCCAGCAGGCCAAACAGACAAGTGGGTACTGAAGCTTTCTTT.

This sequence joins TRBV4-1 and TRBJ1-4; D is unresolved. Germline CDR1 and CDR2: MGHRA and YSYEKL. This CDR3 is 20 amino acids long. Trimming shortened V by 0 bases and J by 4 bases, and 24 bases separated the two germline ends. As DNA, the CDR3 is TGCGCCAGCAGCCAAGAGTGGTCTCGGCCCGCCGGGAGCCTTAATGAAAAACTGTTTTTT. It is translated as CASSQEWSRPAGSLNEKLFF.

This chain connects TRBV12-1 to TRBJ2-1; the DNA was not used to check the table's D call, TRBD2. TRBV12-1 is annotated as a pseudogene. This CDR3 comprises 14 residues. The CDR3 region has the DNA TGTGCCAGCAGCTCCCGGACTATTTACAATGAGCAGTTCTTC. This sequence encodes CASSSRTIYNEQFF.

The chain joins TRBV7-8 to TRBJ2-3; TRBD2 agrees at 12 bases. Germline trimming cut 7 bases from V and 4 bases from J; bases unmatched to any gene: 3. The length of the CDR3 is 14 residues. Germline V gene data show CDR1 as SGHVS and CDR2 as FQNEAQ. The CDR3 loop reads CASTSSGGADTQYF. The CDR3 bases are TGTGCCAGCACCTCTAGCGGGGGGGCAGATACGCAGTATTTT.

The rearrangement links TRBV10-3 to TRBJ2-5; 15 bases are a match to TRBD2. Losses at the gene ends were 0 bases for V and 1 base for J; bases not matched to a gene: 15. The CDR3 extends over 22 amino acids. Per germline, CDR1 ENHRY and CDR2 SYGVKD. CDR3 in DNA: TGTGCCATCAGTGAGTCACCCCCGGGACTAGCGGGGGGACTTATAATCCAAGAGACCCAGTACTTC. This translates into CAISESPPGLAGGLIIQETQYF.

V gene TRBV19 combines with J gene TRBJ1-4; possible D gene TRBD1, 5 bases. From germline, CDR1 is LNHDA and CDR2 SQIVND (reference sequence). This CDR3 comprises 17 residues. The germline V and J ends were trimmed by 3 bases and 0 bases, with 14 bases remaining between them. CDR3 DNA sequence: TGTGCCAGTAGTATCGACCGGAGGGGTGCAACTAATGAAAAACTGTTTTTT. This gives the protein CASSIDRRGATNEKLFF.

Concerning this clone: At one boundary the junction diverges from the germline segment, which might be a read error. Other nucleotide sequences in the sample specify the same CDR3. V and J are TRBV7-9 and TRBJ1-6, with D unresolved. There are 16 residues in the CDR3. The germline gives CDR1 SEHNR, CDR2 FQNEAQ (reference sequence). DNA for the CDR3: TGTGCCAGCAGCTCTAAGTCACCCCCTTATAATTCCCCCCTCCACTTT. It encodes CASSSKSPPYNSPLHF.

This clone was seen only a few times. The chain joins TRBV21-1 to TRBJ1-5. TRBV21-1 is assigned pseudogene status. This CDR3 contains 17 residues. The CDR3 is CASSKVVAGGPVQPQHF. In nucleotides, the CDR3 is TGTGCCAGCAGCAAAGTAGTCGCAGGAGGGCCGGTTCAGCCCCAGCATTTT.

The chain joins TRBV7-9 to TRBJ2-5; TRBD2 aligns across 15 bases. V lost 6 bases and J lost 4; bases outside the gene matches: 6. Per the germline V gene, CDR1 is SEHNR and CDR2 is FQNEAQ (reference sequence). This CDR3 has 16 residues. In DNA, the CDR3 is TGTGCCAGCAGATACCGGGGACTAGCGGGGGGAGAGACCCAGTACTTC. This gives the protein CASRYRGLAGGETQYF.

This rearrangement joins TRBV6-1 to TRBJ1-2, with D unclear. Germline V gene sequence: CDR1 MNHNS, CDR2 SASEGT. V was cut by 6 bases and J by 6 bases, with 14 bases left in between. The CDR3 loop spans 13 amino acids. The CDR3 DNA reads TGTGCCAGCAGGAGGACTAGGGCGGATGGCTACACCTTC. Its translation: CASRRTRADGYTF.

The chain is built from TRBV10-2 and TRBJ1-1; D is uncertain. There are 11 residues in the CDR3. Germline V gene data show CDR1 as WSHSY and CDR2 as SAAADI. V lost 4 bases and J lost 5, with 5 bases in between. The CDR3 reads CASSAVTEAFF. Written as DNA, the CDR3 is TGCGCCAGCAGTGCCGTTACTGAAGCTTTCTTT.

This sequence joins TRBV5-6 and TRBJ2-1; D is unresolved. CDR1 is SGHDT, CDR2 YYEEEE, per germline. The CDR3 sequence is 16 residues long. V dropped 5 bases and J dropped 4 bases, with 19 bases sitting between them. CDR3 bases: TGTGCCAGCAGTCGCACCGATTTGGCTCTGTACAATGAGCAGTTCTTC. Encoded protein: CASSRTDLALYNEQFF.

The genes are TRBV9 and TRBJ1-1; D is possibly TRBD1 (6 bases). Germline lookup yields CDR1 SGDLS and CDR2 YYNGEE. This CDR3 comprises 15 residues. Between the trimmed V and J ends, which lost 1 base and 1 base, there was a span of 11 bases. This chain's CDR3 is CASSVLGRGNTEAFF. For the CDR3, the DNA is TGTGCCAGCAGCGTACTCGGCAGGGGGAACACTGAAGCTTTCTTT.

The chain couples TRBV5-6 to TRBJ1-2; possibly TRBD1 for D (6 bases). Trimming removed 1 base from V and 4 bases from J, with 26 bases in between. CDR1 and CDR2 from the germline V gene are SGHDT and YYEEEE. This CDR3 has 19 residues. The CDR3 DNA reads TGTGCCAGCAGCTTGACCATGGGCAGGGGAGAGGCTGAAGGCTATGGCTACACCTTC. This codes for CASSLTMGRGEAEGYGYTF.

The chain links TRBV15 to TRBJ2-1, with TRBD1 as a possible D gene (6 bases). The CDR3 sequence is 14 residues long. V shed 6 bases and J shed 4 bases, with 13 bases lying between them. Per the germline V gene, CDR1 is LNHNV and CDR2 is YYDKDF (reference sequence). CDR3 DNA sequence: TGTGCCACCAGACCCCGGGACAAGTACAATGAGCAGTTCTTC. Protein product: CATRPRDKYNEQFF.

This chain links TRBV18 with TRBJ1-3, with D unresolved. Per the germline V gene, CDR1 is KGHSH and CDR2 is LQKENI. The CDR3 totals 17 residues. The ends were cut back, 0 bases at V and 7 bases at J, with 19 bases in the middle. CDR3 nucleotides: TGTGCCAGCTCACCACCCGTGGGCCACCACTTTCTCAACACCATATATTTT. This sequence encodes CASSPPVGHHFLNTIYF.

This chain joins TRBV19 and TRBJ1-6, with D perhaps matching TRBD1 (5 bases). This CDR3 is built from 17 residues. V lost 4 bases, J lost 10 bases, and 23 bases lay in between. CDR1 LNHDA and CDR2 SQIVND come from the germline V gene (reference sequence). DNA for the CDR3: TGTGCCAGTAGTAAGACCCCCAATGGCAGGGATGAATCACCCCTCCACTTT. This codes for CASSKTPNGRDESPLHF.

CDR3 DNA: TGTGCCAGCAGCCAAGAATGGCGGGACGGAGAGACCCAGTACTTC. This codes for CASSQEWRDGETQYF. The V and J genes are TRBV4-2 and TRBJ2-5; the D gene is possibly TRBD2 (6 bases). V was pared by 0 bases and J by 4 bases, with 12 bases between. Germline CDR1 reads LGHNA; CDR2 reads YNFKEQ. This CDR3 comprises 15 residues.

The chain has TRBV10-3 and TRBJ2-3; D possibly corresponds to TRBD2 (6 bases). In germline, CDR1 is ENHRY, CDR2 SYGVKD. V was pared by 6 bases and J by 7 bases, with 11 bases between. This CDR3 spans 12 amino acids. DNA of the CDR3: TGTGCCATCAGCCGGGACTGCAATACGCAGTATTTT. This gives the protein CAISRDCNTQYF.